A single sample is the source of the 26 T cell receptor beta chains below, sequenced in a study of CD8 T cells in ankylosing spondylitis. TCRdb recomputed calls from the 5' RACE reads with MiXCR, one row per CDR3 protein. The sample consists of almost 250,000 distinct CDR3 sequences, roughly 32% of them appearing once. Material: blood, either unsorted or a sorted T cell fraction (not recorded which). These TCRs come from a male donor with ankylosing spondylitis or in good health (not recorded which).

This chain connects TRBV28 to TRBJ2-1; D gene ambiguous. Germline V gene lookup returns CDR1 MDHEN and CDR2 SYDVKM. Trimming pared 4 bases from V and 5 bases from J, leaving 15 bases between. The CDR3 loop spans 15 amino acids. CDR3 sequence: CASSYIVGSDNEQFF. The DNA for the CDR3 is TGTGCCAGCAGTTACATAGTAGGGTCGGACAATGAGCAGTTCTTC.

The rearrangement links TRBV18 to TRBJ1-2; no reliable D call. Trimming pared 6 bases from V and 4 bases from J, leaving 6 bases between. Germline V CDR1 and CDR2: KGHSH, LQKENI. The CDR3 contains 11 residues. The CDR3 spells CASSQVYGYTF. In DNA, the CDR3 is TGTGCCAGCTCGCAGGTCTATGGCTACACCTTC.

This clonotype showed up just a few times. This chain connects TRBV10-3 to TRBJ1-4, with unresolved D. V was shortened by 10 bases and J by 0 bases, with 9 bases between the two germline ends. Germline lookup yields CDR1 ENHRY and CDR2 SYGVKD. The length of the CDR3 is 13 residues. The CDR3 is CATSETTNEKLFF. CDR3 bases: TGTGCCACCTCCGAGACAACTAATGAAAAACTGTTTTTT.

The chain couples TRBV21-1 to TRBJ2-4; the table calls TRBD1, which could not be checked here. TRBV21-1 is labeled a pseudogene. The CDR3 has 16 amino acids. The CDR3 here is CASSSPGGLGKNIQYF. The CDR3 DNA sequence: TGTGCCAGCAGCAGTCCAGGGGGTTTGGGCAAAAACATTCAGTACTTC.

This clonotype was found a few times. The CDR3 protein is CASSLEGRRDEQYF. In DNA form, the CDR3 reads TGTGCCAGCAGTTTAGAGGGACGCAGGGACGAGCAGTACTTC. The chain uses TRBV28 and TRBJ2-7, with D perhaps assigned TRBD1 or TRBD2 (5 bases each). Trimming removed 2 bases from V and 5 bases from J, with 13 bases in between. Germline V gene data show CDR1 as MDHEN and CDR2 as SYDVKM. The CDR3 extends over 14 amino acids.

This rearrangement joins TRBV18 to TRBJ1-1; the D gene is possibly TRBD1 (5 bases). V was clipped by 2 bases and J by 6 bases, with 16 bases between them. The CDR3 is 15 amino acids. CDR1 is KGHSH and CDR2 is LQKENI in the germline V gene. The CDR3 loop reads CASSPTLLGRSEAFF. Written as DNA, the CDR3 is TGTGCCAGCTCACCAACTCTCCTGGGACGGTCTGAAGCTTTCTTT. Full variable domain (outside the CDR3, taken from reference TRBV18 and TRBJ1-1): NAGVMQNPRHLVRRRGQEARLRCSPMKGHSHVYWYRQLPEEGLKFMVYLQKENIIDESGMPKERFSAEFPKEGPSILRIQQVVRGDSAAYFCASSPTLLGRSEAFFGQGTRLTVV.

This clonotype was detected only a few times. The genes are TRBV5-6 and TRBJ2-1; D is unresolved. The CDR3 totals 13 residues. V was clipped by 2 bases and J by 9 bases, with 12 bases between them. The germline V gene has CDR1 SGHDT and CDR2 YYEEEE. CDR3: CASSFTHGAEQFF. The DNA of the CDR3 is TGTGCCAGCAGCTTCACCCACGGAGCTGAGCAGTTCTTC. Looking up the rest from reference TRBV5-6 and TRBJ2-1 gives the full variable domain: DAGVTQSPTHLIKTRGQQVTLRCSPKSGHDTVSWYQQALGQGPQFIFQYYEEEERQRGNFPDRFSGHQFPNYSSELNVNALLLGDSALYLCASSFTHGAEQFFGPGTRLTVL.

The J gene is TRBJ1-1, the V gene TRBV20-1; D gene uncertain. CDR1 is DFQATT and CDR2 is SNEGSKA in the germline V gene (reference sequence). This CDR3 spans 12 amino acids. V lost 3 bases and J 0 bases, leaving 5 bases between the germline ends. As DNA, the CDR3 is TGCAGTGCTAGGCCGGTGAACACTGAAGCTTTCTTT. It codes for CSARPVNTEAFF.

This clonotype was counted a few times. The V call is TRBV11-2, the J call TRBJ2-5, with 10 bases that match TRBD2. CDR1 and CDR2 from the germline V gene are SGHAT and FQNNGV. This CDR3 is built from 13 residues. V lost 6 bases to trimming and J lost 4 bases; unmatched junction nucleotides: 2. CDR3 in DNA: TGTGCCAGCAGTCCTAGCGGGGGAGAGACCCAGTACTTC. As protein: CASSPSGGETQYF.

The CDR3: CAWSVQSDQPQHF. The CDR3 nucleotides are TGTGCCTGGAGTGTACAGTCAGATCAGCCCCAGCATTTT. The J gene is TRBJ1-5, the V gene TRBV30; D unresolved. Germline-derived CDR1 and CDR2 are GTSNPN and SVGIG (reference sequence). CDR3 length: 13 amino acids. V dropped 0 bases and J dropped 5 bases, with 8 bases sitting between them.

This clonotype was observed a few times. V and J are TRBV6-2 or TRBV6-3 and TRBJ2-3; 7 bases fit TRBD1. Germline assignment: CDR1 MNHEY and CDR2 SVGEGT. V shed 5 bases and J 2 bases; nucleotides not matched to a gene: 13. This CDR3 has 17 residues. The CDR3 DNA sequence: TGTGCCAGCAGTCCGACGCCGGGACAGCCCCTCACAGATACGCAGTATTTT. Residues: CASSPTPGQPLTDTQYF.

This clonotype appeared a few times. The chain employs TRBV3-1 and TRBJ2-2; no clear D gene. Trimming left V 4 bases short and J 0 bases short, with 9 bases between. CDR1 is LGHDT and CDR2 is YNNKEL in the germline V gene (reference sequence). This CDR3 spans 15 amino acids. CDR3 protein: CASSPIFPNTGELFF. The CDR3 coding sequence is TGTGCCAGCAGCCCCATCTTTCCGAACACCGGGGAGCTGTTTTTT.

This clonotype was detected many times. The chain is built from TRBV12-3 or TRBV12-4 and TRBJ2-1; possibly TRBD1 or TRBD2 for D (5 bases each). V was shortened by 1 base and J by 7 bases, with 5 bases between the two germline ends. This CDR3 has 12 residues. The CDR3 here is CASSLGGNEQFF. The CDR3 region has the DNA TGTGCCAGCAGTTTAGGGGGGAATGAGCAGTTCTTC.

This chain's CDR3 is CSAAKMGGADNQPQHF. In DNA form, the CDR3 reads TGCAGTGCTGCCAAAATGGGGGGCGCGGACAATCAGCCCCAGCATTTT. This chain joins TRBV20-1 and TRBJ1-5; D may be TRBD1 (6 bases). Germline V gives CDR1 DFQATT, CDR2 SNEGSKA (reference sequence). The CDR3 has 16 amino acids. V was clipped by 5 bases and J by 3 bases, with 20 bases between them.

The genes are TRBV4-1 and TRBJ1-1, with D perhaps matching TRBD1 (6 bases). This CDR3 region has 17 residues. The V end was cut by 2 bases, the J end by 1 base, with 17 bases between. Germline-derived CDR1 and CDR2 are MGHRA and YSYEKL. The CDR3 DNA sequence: TGCGCCAGCAGCCAATCTTCTTCGGGGGCCCCGAACACTGAAGCTTTCTTT. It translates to CASSQSSSGAPNTEAFF.

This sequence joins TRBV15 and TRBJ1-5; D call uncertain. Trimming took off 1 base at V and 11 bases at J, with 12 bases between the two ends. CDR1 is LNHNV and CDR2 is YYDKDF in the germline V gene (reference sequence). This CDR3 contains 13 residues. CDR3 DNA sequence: TGTGCCACCAGCAGAGTGAATAAGGAGACCCAGCATTTT. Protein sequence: CATSRVNKETQHF. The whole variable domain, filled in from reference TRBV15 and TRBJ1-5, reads DAMVIQNPRYQVTQFGKPVTLSCSQTLNHNVMYWYQQKSSQAPKLLFHYYDKDFNNEADTPDNFQSRRPNTSFCFLDIRSPGLGDTAMYLCATSRVNKETQHFGDGTRLSIL.

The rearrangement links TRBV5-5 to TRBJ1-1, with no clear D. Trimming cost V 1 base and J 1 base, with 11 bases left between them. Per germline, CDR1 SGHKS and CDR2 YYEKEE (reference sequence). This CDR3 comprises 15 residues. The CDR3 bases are TGTGCCAGCAGCTTGATTGGACCCAGGAACACTGAAGCTTTCTTT. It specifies CASSLIGPRNTEAFF.

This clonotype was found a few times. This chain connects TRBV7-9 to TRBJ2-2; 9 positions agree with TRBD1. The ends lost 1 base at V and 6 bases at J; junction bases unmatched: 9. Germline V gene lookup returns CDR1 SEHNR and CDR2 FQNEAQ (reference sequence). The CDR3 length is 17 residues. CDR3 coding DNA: TGTGCCAGCAGCTTAGGCACCGGGACAGGGATTTCCGGGGAGCTGTTTTTT. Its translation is CASSLGTGTGISGELFF.

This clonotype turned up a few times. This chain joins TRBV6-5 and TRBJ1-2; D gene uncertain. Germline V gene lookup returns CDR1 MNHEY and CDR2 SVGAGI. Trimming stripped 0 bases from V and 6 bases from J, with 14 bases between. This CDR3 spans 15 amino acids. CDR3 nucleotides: TGTGCCAGCAGTTACTCGAACGCAGGTCCTCATGGCTACACCTTC. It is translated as CASSYSNAGPHGYTF.

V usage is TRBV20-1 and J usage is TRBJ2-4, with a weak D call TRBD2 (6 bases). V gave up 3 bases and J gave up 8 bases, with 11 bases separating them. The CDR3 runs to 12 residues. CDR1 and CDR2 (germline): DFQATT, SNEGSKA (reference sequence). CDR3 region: CSASGEVDIQYF. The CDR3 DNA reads TGCAGTGCTAGTGGGGAGGTGGACATTCAGTACTTC.

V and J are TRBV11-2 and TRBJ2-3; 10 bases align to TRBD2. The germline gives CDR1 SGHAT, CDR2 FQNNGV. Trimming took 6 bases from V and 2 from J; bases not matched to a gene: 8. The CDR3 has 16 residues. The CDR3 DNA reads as TGTGCCAGCAGGCGACTAGCGGGCTCGACCACAGATACGCAGTATTTT. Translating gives CASRRLAGSTTDTQYF.

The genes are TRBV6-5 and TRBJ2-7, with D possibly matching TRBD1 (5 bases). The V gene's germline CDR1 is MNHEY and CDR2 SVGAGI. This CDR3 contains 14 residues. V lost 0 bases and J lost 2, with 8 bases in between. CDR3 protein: CASSYSTGPYEQYF. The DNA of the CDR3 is TGTGCCAGCAGTTACTCCACAGGTCCCTACGAGCAGTACTTC.

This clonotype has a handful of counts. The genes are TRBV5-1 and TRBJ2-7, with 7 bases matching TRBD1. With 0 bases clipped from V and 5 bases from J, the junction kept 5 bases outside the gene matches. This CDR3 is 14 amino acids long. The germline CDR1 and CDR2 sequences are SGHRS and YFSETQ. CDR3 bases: TGCGCCAGCAGCTTGGGCAGGGGGTTAGACGAGCAGTACTTC. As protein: CASSLGRGLDEQYF.

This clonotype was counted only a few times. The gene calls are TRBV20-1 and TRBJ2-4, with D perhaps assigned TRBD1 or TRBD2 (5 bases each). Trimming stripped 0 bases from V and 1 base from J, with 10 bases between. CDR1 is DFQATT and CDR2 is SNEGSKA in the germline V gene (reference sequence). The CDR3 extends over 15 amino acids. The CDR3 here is CSAREAREAKNIQYF. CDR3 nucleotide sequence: TGCAGTGCTAGAGAGGCCAGGGAGGCCAAAAACATTCAGTACTTC.

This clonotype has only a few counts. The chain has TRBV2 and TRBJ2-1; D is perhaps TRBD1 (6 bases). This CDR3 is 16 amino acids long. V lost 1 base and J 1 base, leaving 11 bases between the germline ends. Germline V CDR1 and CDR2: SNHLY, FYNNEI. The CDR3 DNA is TGTGCCAGCAGTGAAGGGACAGCTCGTTCCTACAATGAGCAGTTCTTC. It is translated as CASSEGTARSYNEQFF.

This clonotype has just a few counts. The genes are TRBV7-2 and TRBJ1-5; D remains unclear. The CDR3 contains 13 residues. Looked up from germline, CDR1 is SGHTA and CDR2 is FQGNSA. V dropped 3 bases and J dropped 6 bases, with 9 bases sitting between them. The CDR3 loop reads CASSFAGAQPQHF. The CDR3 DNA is TGTGCCAGCAGCTTTGCAGGTGCTCAGCCCCAGCATTTT.